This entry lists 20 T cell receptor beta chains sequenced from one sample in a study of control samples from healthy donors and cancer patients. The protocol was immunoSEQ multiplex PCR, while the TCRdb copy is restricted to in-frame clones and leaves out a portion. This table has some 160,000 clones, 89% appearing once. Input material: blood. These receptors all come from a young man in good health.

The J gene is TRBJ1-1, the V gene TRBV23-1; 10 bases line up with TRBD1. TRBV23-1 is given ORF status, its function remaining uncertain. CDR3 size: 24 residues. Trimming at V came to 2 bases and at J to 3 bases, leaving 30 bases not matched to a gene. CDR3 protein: CASSQGEKIKSYWRQGAKDTEAFF. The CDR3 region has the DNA TGCGCCAGCAGTCAAGGAGAAAAAATTAAATCGTATTGGCGACAGGGGGCTAAGGACACTGAAGCTTTCTTT.

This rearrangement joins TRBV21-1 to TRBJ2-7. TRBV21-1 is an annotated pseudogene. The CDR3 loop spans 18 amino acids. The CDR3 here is CATWPFGFRPDCLYEQYF. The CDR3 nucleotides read TGTGCCACCTGGCCGTTTGGGTTTCGACCGGATTGCCTCTACGAGCAGTACTTC.

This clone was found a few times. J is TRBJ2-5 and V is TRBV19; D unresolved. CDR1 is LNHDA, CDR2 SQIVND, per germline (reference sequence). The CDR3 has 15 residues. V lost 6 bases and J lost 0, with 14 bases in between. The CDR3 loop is CASSLAGQYQETQYF. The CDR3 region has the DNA TGTGCCAGTAGCCTCGCCGGGCAATACCAAGAGACCCAGTACTTC.

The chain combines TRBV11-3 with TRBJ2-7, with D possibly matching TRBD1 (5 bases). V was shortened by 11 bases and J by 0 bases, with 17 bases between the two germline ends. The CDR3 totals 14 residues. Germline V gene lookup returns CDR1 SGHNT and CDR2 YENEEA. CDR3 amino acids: CAVLQVLFSYEQYF. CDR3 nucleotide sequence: TGTGCCGTACTACAGGTTCTGTTCTCCTACGAGCAGTACTTC. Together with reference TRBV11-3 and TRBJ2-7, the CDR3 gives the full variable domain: EAGVVQSPRYKIIEKKQPVAFWCNPISGHNTLYWYLQNLGQGPELLIRYENEEAVDDSQLPKDRFSAERLKGVDSTLKIQPAELGDSAVYLCAVLQVLFSYEQYFGPGTRLTVT.

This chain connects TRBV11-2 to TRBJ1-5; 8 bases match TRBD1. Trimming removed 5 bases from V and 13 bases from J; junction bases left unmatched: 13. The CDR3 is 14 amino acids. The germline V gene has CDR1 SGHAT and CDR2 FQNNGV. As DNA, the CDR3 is TGTGCCAGCAGCCTCCTGGGCGGACAGGGCGCTCAGCATTTT. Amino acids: CASSLLGGQGAQHF.

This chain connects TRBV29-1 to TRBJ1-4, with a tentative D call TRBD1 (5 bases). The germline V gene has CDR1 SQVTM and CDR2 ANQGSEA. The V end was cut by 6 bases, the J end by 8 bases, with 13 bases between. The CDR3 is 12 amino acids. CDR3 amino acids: CSVRGLEEKLFF. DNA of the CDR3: TGCAGCGTGAGGGGATTGGAAGAAAAACTGTTTTTT. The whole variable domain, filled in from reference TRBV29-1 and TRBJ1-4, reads SAVISQKPSRDICQRGTSLTIQCQVDSQVTMMFWYRQQPGQSLTLIATANQGSEATYESGFVIDKFPISRPNLTFSTLTVSNMSPEDSSIYLCSVRGLEEKLFFGSGTQLSVL.

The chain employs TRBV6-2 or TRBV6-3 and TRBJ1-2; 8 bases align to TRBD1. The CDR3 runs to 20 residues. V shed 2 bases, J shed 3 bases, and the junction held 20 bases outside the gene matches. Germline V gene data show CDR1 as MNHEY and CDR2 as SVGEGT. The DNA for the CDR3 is TGTGCCAGCAGTTACGTCCCCCCCCGTGGACAGGGTCAAGGGTACTATGGCTACACCTTC. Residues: CASSYVPPRGQGQGYYGYTF.

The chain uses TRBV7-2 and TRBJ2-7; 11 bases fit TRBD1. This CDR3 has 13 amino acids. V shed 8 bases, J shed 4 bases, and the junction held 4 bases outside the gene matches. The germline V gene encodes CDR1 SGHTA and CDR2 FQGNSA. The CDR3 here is CASHRDRGYEQYF. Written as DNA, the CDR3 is TGTGCCAGCCACCGGGACAGGGGGTACGAGCAGTACTTC.

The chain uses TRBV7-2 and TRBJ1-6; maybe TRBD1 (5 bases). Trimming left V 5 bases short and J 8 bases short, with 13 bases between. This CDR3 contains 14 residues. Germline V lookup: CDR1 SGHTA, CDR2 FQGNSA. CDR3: CASSQGGVYSPLHF. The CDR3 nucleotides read TGTGCCAGCAGCCAGGGCGGGGTTTATTCACCCCTCCACTTT.

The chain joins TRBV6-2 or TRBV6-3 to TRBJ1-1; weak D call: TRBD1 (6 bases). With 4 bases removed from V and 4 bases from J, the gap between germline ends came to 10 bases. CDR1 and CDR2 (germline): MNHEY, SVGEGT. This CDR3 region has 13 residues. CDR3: CASSSDRSTEAFF. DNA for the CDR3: TGTGCCAGCAGTTCTGACAGGAGCACTGAAGCTTTCTTT.

CDR3 bases: TGCGCCAGCAGCCCACAGCCACAAGGTCGGGGTGAAAAACTGTTTTTT. Protein: CASSPQPQGRGEKLFF. J is TRBJ1-4 and V is TRBV5-1; no clear D gene. The CDR3 length is 16 residues. Trimming shortened V by 4 bases and J by 7 bases, and 20 bases separated the two germline ends. CDR1 and CDR2 (germline): SGHRS, YFSETQ.

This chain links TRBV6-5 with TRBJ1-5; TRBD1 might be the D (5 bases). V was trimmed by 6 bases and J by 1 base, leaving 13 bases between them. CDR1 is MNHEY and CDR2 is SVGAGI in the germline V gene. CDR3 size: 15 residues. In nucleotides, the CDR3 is TGTGCCAGCAGCCACTCGTGGGGGAGCAATCAGCCCCAGCATTTT. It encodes CASSHSWGSNQPQHF.

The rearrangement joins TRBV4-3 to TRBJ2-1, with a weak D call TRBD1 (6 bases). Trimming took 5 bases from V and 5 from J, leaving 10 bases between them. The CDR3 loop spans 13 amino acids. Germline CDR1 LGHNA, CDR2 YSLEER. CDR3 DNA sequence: TGCGCCAGCAGCAACCGGGACAACAATGAGCAGTTCTTC. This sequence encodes CASSNRDNNEQFF.

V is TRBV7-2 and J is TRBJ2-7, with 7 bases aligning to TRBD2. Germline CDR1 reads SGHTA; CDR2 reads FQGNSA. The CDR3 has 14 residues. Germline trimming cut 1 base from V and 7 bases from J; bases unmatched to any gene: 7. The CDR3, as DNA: TGTGCCAGCAGCTTAGGCGGCGGGGGAGCGGAGCAGTACTTC. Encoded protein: CASSLGGGGAEQYF.

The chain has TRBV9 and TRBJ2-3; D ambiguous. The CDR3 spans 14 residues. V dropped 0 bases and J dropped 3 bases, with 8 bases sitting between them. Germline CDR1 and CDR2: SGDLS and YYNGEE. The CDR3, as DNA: TGTGCCAGCAGCGTAGGGTCGGCAACAGATACGCAGTATTTT. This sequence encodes CASSVGSATDTQYF.

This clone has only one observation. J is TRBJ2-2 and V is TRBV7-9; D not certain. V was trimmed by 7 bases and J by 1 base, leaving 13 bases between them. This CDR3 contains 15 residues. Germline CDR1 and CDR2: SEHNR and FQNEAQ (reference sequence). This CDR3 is CASIFREGNTGELFF. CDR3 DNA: TGTGCCAGCATTTTCAGAGAAGGGAACACCGGGGAGCTGTTTTTT.

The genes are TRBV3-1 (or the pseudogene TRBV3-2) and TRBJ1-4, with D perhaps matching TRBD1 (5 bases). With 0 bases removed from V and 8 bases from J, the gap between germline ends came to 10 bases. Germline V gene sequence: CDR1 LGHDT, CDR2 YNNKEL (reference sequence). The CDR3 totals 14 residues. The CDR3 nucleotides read TGTGCCAGCAGCCAAGACAGGGAAGGCGAAAAACTGTTTTTT. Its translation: CASSQDREGEKLFF.

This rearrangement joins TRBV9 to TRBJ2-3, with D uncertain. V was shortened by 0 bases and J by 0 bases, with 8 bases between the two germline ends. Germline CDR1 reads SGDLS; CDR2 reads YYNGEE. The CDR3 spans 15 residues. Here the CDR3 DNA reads TGTGCCAGCAGCGTAGAAGGCCAAAGCACAGATACGCAGTATTTT. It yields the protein CASSVEGQSTDTQYF.

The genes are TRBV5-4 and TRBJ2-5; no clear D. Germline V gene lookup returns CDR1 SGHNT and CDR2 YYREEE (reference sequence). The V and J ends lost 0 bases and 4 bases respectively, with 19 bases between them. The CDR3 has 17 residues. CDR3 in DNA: TGTGCCAGCAGCTTGGGTAGCTCCACGGACGTGGTAGAGACCCAGTACTTC. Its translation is CASSLGSSTDVVETQYF. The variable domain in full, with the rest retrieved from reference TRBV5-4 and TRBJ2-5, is ETGVTQSPTHLIKTRGQQVTLRCSSQSGHNTVSWYQQALGQGPQFIFQYYREEENGRGNFPPRFSGLQFPNYSSELNVNALELDDSALYLCASSLGSSTDVVETQYFGPGTRLLVL.

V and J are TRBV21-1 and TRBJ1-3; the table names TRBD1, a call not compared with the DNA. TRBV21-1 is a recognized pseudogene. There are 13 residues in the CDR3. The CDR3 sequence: CASLDSSGNTIYF. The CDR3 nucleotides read TGTGCCAGCCTGGACAGCTCTGGAAACACCATATATTTT.